The sequence of this T cell receptor beta chain was determined in a study of T cell repertoires in cytomegalovirus infection. Study as a whole: In the study, CMV epitopes included recently identified HLA-C-restricted and well-studied HLA-B-restricted ones. Matching HLA type, along with CMV infection, was indicated by public TCR beta signatures. Study outcomes and limitations: The study identified carriers of CMV plus the relevant HLA from cumulative public TCR beta family frequency. What dominated the ex vivo response were HLA-C-restricted CMV-specific TCR beta clonotypes.

A few counts support this clonotype. Its specificity is unknown. TCRdb re-called the reads with MiXCR, one entry per CDR3 protein. In the table there are fewer than 85,000 distinct CDR3 sequences, 45% to 50% of which are singletons. The TCR sequence derives from a human donor in good health (CMV status not recorded). Some clones in this sample may be carry-over from other donors' samples. Source: CD8+ T cells from cultured PBMCs, taken from culture after CMV antigen stimulation.

In DNA, the CDR3 is TGTGCCTGGAGTGTGCAGGGGACCCACCACGAGCAGTACTTC. It specifies CAWSVQGTHHEQYF. The chain couples TRBV30 to TRBJ2-7; D might be TRBD1 (6 bases). CDR3 length: 14 residues. Germline values: CDR1 GTSNPN, CDR2 SVGIG (reference sequence). Trimming removed 0 bases at V and 5 bases at J, with 14 bases between.